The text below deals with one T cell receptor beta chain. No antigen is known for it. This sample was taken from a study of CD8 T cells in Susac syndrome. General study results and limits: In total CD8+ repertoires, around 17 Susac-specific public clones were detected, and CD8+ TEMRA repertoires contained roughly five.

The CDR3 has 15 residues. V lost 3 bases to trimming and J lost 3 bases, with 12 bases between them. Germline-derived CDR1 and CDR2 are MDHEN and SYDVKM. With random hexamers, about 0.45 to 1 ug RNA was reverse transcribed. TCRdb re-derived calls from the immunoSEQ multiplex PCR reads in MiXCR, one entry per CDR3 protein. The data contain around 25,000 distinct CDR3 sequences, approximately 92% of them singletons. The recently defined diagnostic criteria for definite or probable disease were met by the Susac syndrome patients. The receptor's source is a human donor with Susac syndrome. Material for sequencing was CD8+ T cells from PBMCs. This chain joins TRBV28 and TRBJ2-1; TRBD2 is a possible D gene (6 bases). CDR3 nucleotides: TGTGCCAGCAGTTTGACGACTAGAGGCTACAATGAGCAGTTCTTC. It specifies CASSLTTRGYNEQFF.